Listed here is a single TCR beta chain. The data are from a study of identical twins. J was trimmed by 14 bases and V by 5 bases; bases with no gene match: 14. This CDR3 has 15 amino acids. One entry per CDR3 protein results from TCRdb running MiXCR on the 5' RACE reads. This table holds approximately 490,000 distinct CDR3 sequences, under 25% found once. This sample was shared with a second study, whose subject was yellow fever vaccine responses in identical twins.

The sequence was collected from a woman aged 18 to 35 in good health. Source material: CD4+ T cells sorted from blood. This chain uses TRBV12-3 or TRBV12-4 with TRBJ1-6; 8 bases map to TRBD1. CDR3 sequence (DNA): TGTGCCAGCAGTCCCTCGGACAGGGCGGCAAAGTCCCTCCACTTT. Translated, it gives CASSPSDRAAKSLHF.